One and the same sample provided the 8 T cell receptor beta chains below, sequenced in a study of early T cells in non-severe SARS-CoV-2 infection. From the 5' RACE reads, TCRdb called clonotypes with MiXCR, one entry per CDR3 protein. Of 80,000 to 95,000 distinct CDR3 sequences in the sample, roughly an eighth were seen once. Sequencing used whole blood. These receptors came from an adult who was a healthcare worker with PCR-confirmed SARS-CoV-2 infection or an uninfected control (not recorded which).

The sample holds many counts of this clonotype. The chain joins TRBV7-9 to TRBJ2-3; TRBD2 matches at 7 bases. V was pared by 5 bases and J by 3 bases, with 8 bases of the junction left unmatched. The V gene's germline CDR1 is SEHNR and CDR2 FQNEAQ (reference sequence). The CDR3 is 15 amino acids. DNA for the CDR3: TGTGCCAGCAGCCCGGGGGGAGGATTAACAGATACGCAGTATTTT. The encoded protein is CASSPGGGLTDTQYF.

Here the CDR3 DNA reads TGTGCCAGCAGCCCCGGACAGGGGGCGTCCACTGAAGCTTTCTTT. Its protein is CASSPGQGASTEAFF. The V and J genes are TRBV11-3 and TRBJ1-1; TRBD1 aligns across 11 bases. The CDR3 is 15 residues long. Germline V gene sequence: CDR1 SGHNT, CDR2 YENEEA. Trimming cost V 5 bases and J 4 bases; bases outside gene matches: 6.

This clonotype was detected a few times. The V gene is TRBV28, the J gene TRBJ2-2, with 7 nucleotides matching TRBD2. Unmatched junction bases numbered 12, after V lost 7 bases and J lost 4 bases. The CDR3 covers 16 residues. Germline CDR1 MDHEN, CDR2 SYDVKM. CDR3 nucleotide sequence: TGTGCCAGCATCCTGGGGCGGGGGTACAGCACCGGGGAGCTGTTTTTT. Amino acid sequence: CASILGRGYSTGELFF.

This chain joins TRBV2 and TRBJ2-7, with a weak D call TRBD1 (5 bases). CDR1 is SNHLY, CDR2 FYNNEI, per germline. The length of the CDR3 is 14 residues. V was clipped by 10 bases and J by 0 bases, with 16 bases between them. CDR3 amino acids: CATKQDQSSYEQYF. CDR3 sequence (DNA): TGTGCCACAAAACAGGACCAAAGCTCCTACGAGCAGTACTTC. Filled out from reference TRBV2 and TRBJ2-7, the complete variable domain reads EPEVTQTPSHQVTQMGQEVILRCVPISNHLYFYWYRQILGQKVEFLVSFYNNEISEKSEIFDDQFSVERPDGSNFTLKIRSTKLEDSAMYFCATKQDQSSYEQYFGPGTRLTVT.

This clonotype was seen many times. V gene TRBV27 combines with J gene TRBJ1-1; 8 bases line up with TRBD1. Germline V gives CDR1 MNHEY, CDR2 SMNVEV (reference sequence). Germline trimming cut 3 bases from V and 10 bases from J; bases unmatched to any gene: 7. The CDR3 has 13 residues. The CDR3 here is CASSFHSGGRAFF. For the CDR3, the DNA is TGTGCCAGCAGTTTTCATTCAGGGGGCAGAGCTTTCTTT.

The chain joins TRBV6-2 or TRBV6-3 to TRBJ2-2, with D perhaps TRBD1 (6 bases). V was pared by 5 bases and J by 4 bases, with 17 bases between. The CDR3 consists of 16 residues. Per the germline V gene, CDR1 is MNHEY and CDR2 is SVGEGT. DNA for the CDR3: TGTGCCAGCAGTCTCCCTTGGGGGCGCGGCACCGGGGAGCTGTTTTTT. Translation: CASSLPWGRGTGELFF.

The chain couples TRBV7-2 to TRBJ2-7, with no clear D. Trimming took off 1 base at V and 7 bases at J, with 8 bases between the two ends. Germline CDR1 and CDR2: SGHTA and FQGNSA. The CDR3 is 12 amino acids. The CDR3 here is CASSLGSSEQYF. In DNA form, the CDR3 reads TGTGCCAGCAGCTTAGGTTCTTCGGAGCAGTACTTC.

This clonotype occurred a few times. V and J are TRBV29-1 and TRBJ2-7; D gene uncertain. The V end was cut by 7 bases, the J end by 3 bases, with 19 bases between. CDR1 SQVTM and CDR2 ANQGSEA come from the germline V gene. The CDR3 loop spans 14 amino acids. The DNA of the CDR3 is TGCAGCGGTTTGACCACCGGGCCCGTCTACGAGCAGTACTTC. Residues: CSGLTTGPVYEQYF.